This T cell receptor beta chain was observed in a study of blood T cell repertoires in COVID-19. For the study at large: Spain, Italy and the United States supplied samples that represented acute and convalescent COVID-19. Sources were T cells, B-cell-depleted T cells, or PBMCs; the material itself was cDNA or gDNA.

Assay: immunoSEQ multiplex PCR; the TCRdb copy retains only in-frame clones and omits some. The repertoire includes a few hundred thousand clones, approximately 90% of them detected once, and over 9% sits in the top ten. Participants were aged about 18 to 100 years, lived in under 30 US areas, and enrolled virtually. Clinical histories supplied by participants themselves formed the basis of cohort assignment. Trimming removed 8 bases from V and 9 bases from J, with 29 bases in between. Germline CDR1 LGHDT, CDR2 YNNKEL (reference sequence). The length of the CDR3 is 17 residues. This receptor was obtained from a young man with acute COVID-19. The chain recombines TRBV3-1 (or the pseudogene TRBV3-2) with TRBJ2-4, with TRBD2 as a possible D gene (6 bases). Sequencing used PBMCs or T cells enriched from blood (not recorded which). This CDR3 reads CASGSSAGRFSKGIQYF. The CDR3 DNA sequence: TGTGCCAGCGGGTCCTCGGCGGGGCGCTTTAGTAAAGGCATTCAGTACTTC.